The clone carrying this T cell receptor (beta chain) has just a few counts. With random hexamers, about 0.5 to 1 ug RNA was reverse transcribed. Across 54 Vbeta and 13 Jbeta, TCR beta CDR3 was amplified with immunoSEQ multiplex PCR. TCRdb fed the immunoSEQ multiplex PCR reads into MiXCR, producing one record per CDR3 protein. In the table there are around 270,000 distinct CDR3 sequences, 70% to 90% of which are singletons. This sample stems from a study of CD8 T cells in Susac syndrome. V gave up 1 base and J gave up 0 bases, with 13 bases separating them. The germline V gene encodes CDR1 LGHDT and CDR2 YNNKEL (reference sequence). The CDR3 has 16 amino acids. TEMRA cells were enriched by FACS, and CD4+ and CD8+ T cells were negatively isolated.

The sequence derives from a human donor with multiple sclerosis. Sample: CD8+ T cells from PBMCs. The J gene is TRBJ2-7, the V gene TRBV3-1; D is perhaps TRBD2 (6 bases). The CDR3, as DNA: TGTGCCAGCAGCCAAGTGGGGGGACCGCGCTCCTACGAGCAGTACTTC. Its protein is CASSQVGGPRSYEQYF.